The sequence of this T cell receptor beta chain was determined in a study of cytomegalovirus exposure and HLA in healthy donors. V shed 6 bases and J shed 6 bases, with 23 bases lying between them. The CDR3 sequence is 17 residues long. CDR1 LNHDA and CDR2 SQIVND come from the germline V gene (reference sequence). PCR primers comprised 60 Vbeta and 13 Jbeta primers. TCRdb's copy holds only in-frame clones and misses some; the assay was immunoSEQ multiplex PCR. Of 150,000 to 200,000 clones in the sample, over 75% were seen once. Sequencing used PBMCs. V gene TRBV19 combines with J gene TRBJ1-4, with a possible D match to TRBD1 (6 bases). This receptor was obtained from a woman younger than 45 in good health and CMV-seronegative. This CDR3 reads CASRDSSRYRGDEKLFF. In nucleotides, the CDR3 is TGTGCCAGTAGGGACAGTTCGAGGTACAGAGGGGATGAAAAACTGTTTTTT.